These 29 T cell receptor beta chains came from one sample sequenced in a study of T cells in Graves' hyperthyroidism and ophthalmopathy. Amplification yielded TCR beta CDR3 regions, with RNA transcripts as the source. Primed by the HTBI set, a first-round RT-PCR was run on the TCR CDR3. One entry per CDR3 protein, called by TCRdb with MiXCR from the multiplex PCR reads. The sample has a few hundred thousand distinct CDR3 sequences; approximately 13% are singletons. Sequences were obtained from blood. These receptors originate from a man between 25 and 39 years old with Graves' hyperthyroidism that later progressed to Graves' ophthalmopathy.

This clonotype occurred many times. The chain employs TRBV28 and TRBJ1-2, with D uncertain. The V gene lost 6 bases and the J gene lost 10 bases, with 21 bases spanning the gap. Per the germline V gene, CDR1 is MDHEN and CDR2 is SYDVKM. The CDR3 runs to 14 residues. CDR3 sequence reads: CASSTGGKNYNYTF. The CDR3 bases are TGTGCCAGCAGCACGGGAGGGAAGAATTACAACTACACCTTC.

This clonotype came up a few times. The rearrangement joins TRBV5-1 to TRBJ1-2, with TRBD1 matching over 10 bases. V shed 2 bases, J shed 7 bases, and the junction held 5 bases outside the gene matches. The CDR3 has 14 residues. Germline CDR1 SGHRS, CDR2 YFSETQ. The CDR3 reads CASSLGTGASGYTF. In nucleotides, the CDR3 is TGCGCCAGCAGCTTAGGGACAGGGGCGTCTGGCTACACCTTC.

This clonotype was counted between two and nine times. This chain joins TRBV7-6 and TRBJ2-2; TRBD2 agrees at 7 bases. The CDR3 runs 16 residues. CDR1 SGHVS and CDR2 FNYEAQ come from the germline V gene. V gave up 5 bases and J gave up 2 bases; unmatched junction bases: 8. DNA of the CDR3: TGTGCCAGCAGCCTAAATCAGGGACTAAACACCGGGGAGCTGTTTTTT. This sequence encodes CASSLNQGLNTGELFF.

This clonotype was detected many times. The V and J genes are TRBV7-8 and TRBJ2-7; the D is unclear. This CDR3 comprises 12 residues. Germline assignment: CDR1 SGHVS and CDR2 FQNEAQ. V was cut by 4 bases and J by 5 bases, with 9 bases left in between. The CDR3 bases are TGTGCCAGCAGCTCCTACGGAGACGAGCAGTACTTC. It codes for CASSSYGDEQYF.

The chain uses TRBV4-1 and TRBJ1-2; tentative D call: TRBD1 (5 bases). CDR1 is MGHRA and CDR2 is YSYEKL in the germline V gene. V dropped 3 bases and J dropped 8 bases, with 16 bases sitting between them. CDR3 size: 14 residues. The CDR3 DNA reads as TGCGCCAGCAGCCAGCCCGGGACCAAAGGGGGCTACACCTTC. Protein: CASSQPGTKGGYTF.

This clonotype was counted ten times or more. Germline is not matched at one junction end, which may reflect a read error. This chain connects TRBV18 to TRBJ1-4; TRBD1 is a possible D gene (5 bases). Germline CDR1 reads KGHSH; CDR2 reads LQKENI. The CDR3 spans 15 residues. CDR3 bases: TGTGCCAGCTCGCCACAGGAGGGGAATAATGAAAAACTGTTTTTT. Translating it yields CASSPQEGNNEKLFF.

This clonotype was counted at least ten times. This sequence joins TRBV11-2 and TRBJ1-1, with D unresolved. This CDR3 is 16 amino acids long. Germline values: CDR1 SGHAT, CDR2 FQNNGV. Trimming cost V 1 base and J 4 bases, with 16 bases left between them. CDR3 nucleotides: TGTGCCAGCAGCTTAGCACTTAACCTGATGGGCACTGAAGCTTTCTTT. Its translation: CASSLALNLMGTEAFF. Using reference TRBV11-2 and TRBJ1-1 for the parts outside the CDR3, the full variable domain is EAGVAQSPRYKIIEKRQSVAFWCNPISGHATLYWYQQILGQGPKLLIQFQNNGVVDDSQLPKDRFSAERLKGVDSTLKIQPAKLEDSAVYLCASSLALNLMGTEAFFGQGTRLTVV.

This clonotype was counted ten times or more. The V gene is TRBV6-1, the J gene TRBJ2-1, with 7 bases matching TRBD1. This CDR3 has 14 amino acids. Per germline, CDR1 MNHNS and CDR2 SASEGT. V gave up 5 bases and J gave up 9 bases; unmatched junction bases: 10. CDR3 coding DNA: TGTGCCAGCAGTTTTGGAACAGGGGCCATTGAGCAGTTCTTC. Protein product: CASSFGTGAIEQFF.

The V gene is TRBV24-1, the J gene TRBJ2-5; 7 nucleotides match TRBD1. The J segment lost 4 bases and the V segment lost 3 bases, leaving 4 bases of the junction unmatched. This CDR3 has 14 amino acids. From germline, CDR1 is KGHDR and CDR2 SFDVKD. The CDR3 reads CATSDPTGVETQYF. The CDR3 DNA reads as TGTGCCACCAGTGATCCTACAGGGGTAGAGACCCAGTACTTC.

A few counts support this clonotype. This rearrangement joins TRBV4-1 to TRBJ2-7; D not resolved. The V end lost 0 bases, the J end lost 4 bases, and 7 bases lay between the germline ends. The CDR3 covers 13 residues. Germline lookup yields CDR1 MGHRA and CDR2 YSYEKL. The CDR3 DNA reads TGCGCCAGCAGCCAAGAGTTAGGGTACGAGCAGTACTTC. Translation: CASSQELGYEQYF.

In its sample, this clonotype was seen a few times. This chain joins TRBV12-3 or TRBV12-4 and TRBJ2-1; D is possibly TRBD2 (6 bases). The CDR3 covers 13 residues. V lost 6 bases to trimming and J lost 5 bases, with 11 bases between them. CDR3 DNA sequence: TGTGCCAGCAGAGGGAGGATCCACAATGAGCAGTTCTTC. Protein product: CASRGRIHNEQFF.

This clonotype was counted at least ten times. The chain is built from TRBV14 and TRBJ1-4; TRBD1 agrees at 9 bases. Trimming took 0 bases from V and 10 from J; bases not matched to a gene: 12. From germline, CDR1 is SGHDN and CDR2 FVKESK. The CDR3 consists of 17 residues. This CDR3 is CASSQDRLGQGEGKLFF. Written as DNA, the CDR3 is TGTGCCAGCAGCCAAGACCGATTGGGACAGGGAGAAGGAAAACTGTTTTTT.

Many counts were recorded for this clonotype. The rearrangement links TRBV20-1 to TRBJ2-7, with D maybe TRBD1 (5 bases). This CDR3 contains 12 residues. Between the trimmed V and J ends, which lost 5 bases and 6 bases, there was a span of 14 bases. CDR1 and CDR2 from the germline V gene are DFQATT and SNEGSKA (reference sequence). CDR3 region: CSAPHRTLEQYF. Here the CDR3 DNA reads TGCAGTGCTCCTCATCGGACACTCGAGCAGTACTTC.

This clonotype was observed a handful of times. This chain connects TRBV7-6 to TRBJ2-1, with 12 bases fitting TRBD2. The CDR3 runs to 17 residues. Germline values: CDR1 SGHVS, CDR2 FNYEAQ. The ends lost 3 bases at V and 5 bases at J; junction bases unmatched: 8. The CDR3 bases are TGTGCCAGCAGCTTGCTAGGACTAGCGGGGCCCCACAATGAGCAGTTCTTC. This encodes CASSLLGLAGPHNEQFF.

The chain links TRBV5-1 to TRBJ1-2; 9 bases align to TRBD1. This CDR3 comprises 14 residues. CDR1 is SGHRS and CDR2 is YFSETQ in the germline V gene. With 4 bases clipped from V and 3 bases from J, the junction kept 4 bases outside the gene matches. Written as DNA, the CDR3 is TGCGCCAGCAGCCGGGACAGGGCTTACTATGGCTACACCTTC. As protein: CASSRDRAYYGYTF.

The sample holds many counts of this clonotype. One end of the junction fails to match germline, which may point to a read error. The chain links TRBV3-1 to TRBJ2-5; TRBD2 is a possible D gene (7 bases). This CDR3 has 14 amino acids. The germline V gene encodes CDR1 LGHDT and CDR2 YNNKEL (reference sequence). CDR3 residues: CASTQRGGGETQYF. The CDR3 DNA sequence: TGTGCCAGCACCCAACGAGGGGGGGGAGAGACCCAGTACTTC.

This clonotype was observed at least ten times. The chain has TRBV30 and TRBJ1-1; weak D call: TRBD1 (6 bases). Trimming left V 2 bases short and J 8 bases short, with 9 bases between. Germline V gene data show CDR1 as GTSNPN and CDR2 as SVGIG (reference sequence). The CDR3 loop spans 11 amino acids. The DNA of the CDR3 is TGTGCCTGGAGTCCGGACAGCGAAGCTTTCTTT. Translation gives CAWSPDSEAFF.

CDR3 bases: TGTGCCAGCAGCGTAAGACGAGGCCTCTCTGGAAACACCATATATTTT. Amino acids: CASSVRRGLSGNTIYF. The chain recombines TRBV9 with TRBJ1-3; no clear D gene. This CDR3 spans 16 amino acids. Trimming removed 1 base at V and 0 bases at J, with 11 bases between. Germline lookup yields CDR1 SGDLS and CDR2 YYNGEE.

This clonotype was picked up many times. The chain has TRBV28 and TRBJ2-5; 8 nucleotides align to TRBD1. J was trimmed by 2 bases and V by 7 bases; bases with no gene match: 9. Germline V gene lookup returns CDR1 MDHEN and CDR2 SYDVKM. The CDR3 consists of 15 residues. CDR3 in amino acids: CASTPATGEQETQYF. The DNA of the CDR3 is TGTGCCAGCACCCCGGCGACAGGGGAGCAAGAGACCCAGTACTTC.

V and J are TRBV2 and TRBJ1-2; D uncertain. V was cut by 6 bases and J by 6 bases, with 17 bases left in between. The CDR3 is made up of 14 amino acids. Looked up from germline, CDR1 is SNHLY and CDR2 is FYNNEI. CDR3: CASSGDLGGNGYTF. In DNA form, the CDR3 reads TGTGCCAGCAGCGGAGACCTTGGTGGCAATGGCTACACCTTC.

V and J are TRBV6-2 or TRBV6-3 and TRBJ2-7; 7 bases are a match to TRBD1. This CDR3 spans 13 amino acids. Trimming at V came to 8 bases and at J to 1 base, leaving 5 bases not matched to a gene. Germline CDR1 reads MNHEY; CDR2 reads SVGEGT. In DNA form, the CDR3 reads TGTGCCAGCCAAAGACAGGGATCCTACGAGCAGTACTTC. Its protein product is CASQRQGSYEQYF.

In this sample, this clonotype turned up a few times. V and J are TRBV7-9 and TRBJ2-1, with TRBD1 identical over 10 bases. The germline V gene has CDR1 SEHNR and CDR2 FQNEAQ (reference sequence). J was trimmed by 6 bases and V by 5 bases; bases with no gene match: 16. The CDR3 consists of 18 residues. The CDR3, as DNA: TGTGCCAGCAGCCCCCCCGGCCCGACAGGGGGCTTAGGCAATGAGCAGTTCTTC. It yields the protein CASSPPGPTGGLGNEQFF.

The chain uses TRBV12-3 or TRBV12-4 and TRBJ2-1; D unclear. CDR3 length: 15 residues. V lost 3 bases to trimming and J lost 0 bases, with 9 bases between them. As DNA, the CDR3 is TGTGCCAGCAGTTTCCGCAGTAGCTCCTACAATGAGCAGTTCTTC. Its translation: CASSFRSSSYNEQFF.

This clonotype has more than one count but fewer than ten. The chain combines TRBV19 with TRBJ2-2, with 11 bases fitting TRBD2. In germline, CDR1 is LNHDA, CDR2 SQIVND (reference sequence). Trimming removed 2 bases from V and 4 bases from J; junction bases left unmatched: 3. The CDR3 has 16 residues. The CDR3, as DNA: TGTGCCAGTAGTATACATACTAGCGGGAGCACCGGGGAGCTGTTTTTT. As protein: CASSIHTSGSTGELFF.

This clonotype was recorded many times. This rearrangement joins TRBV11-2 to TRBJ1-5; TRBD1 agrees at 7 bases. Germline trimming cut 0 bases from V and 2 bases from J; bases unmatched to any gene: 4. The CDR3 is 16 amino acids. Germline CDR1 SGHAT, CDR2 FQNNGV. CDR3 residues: CASSLEATGGNQPQHF. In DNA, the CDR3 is TGTGCCAGCAGCTTAGAGGCAACAGGGGGCAATCAGCCCCAGCATTTT.

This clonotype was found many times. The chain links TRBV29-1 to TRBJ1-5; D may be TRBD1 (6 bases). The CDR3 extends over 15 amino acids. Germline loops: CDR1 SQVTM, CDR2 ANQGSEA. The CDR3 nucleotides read TGCAGTGTGGCCGACGGGACAAATAGCAATCAGCCCCAGCATTTT. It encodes CSVADGTNSNQPQHF.

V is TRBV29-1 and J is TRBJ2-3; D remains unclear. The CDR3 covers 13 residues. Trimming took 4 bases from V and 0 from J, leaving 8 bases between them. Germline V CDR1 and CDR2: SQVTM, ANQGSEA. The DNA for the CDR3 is TGCAGCGTTGTTACAGTCAGCACAGATACGCAGTATTTT. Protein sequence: CSVVTVSTDTQYF.

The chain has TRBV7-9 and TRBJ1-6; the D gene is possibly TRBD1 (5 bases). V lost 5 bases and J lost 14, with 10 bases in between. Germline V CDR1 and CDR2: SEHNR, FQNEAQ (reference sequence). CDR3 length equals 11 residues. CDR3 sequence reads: CASSVGLALHF. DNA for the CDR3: TGTGCCAGCAGCGTGGGACTAGCCCTCCACTTT.

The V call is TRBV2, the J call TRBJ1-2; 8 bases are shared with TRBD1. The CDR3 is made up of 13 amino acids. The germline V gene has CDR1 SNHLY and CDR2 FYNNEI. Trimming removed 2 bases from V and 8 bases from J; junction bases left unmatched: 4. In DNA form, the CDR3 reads TGTGCCAGCAGTGAATACAGGGGGGACGGCTACACCTTC. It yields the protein CASSEYRGDGYTF.